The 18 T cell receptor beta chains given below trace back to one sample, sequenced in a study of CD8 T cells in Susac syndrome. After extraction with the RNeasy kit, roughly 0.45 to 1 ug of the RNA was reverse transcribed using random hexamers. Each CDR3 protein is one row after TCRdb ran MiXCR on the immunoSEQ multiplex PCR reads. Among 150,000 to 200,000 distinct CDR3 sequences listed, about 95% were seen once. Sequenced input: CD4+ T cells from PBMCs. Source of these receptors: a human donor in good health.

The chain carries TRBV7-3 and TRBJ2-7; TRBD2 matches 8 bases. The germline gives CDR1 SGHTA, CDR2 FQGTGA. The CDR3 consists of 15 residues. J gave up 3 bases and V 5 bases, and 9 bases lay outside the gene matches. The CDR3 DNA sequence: TGTGCCAGCAGCCCCGGCGGGGGGCGAATCTACGAGCAGTACTTC. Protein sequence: CASSPGGGRIYEQYF.

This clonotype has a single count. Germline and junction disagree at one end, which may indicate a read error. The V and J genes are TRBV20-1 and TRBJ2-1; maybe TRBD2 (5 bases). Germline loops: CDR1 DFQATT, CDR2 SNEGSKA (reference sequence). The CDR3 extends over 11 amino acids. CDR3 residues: CSASSSLVNSF. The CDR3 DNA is TGCAGTGCTAGTTCTAGCCTAGTTAATAGCTTC.

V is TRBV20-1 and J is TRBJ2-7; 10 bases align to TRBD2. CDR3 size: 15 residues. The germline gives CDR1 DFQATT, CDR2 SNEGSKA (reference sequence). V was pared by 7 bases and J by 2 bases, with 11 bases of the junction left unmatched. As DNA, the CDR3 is TGCAGTGTATGGGCTAGCGGGAGTTTGGCCTACGAGCAGTACTTC. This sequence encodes CSVWASGSLAYEQYF.

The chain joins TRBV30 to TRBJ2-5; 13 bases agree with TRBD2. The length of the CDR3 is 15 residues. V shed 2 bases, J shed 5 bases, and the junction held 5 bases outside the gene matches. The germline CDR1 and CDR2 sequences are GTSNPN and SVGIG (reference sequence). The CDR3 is CAWSRGLAGEETQYF. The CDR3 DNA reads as TGTGCCTGGAGTCGCGGACTAGCGGGAGAGGAGACCCAGTACTTC.

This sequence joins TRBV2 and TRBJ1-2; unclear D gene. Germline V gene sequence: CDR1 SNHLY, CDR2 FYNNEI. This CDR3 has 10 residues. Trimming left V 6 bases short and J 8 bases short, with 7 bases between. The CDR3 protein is CASSAQGYTF. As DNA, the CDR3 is TGTGCCAGCAGCGCCCAGGGCTACACCTTC. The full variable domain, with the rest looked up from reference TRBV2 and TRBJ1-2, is EPEVTQTPSHQVTQMGQEVILRCVPISNHLYFYWYRQILGQKVEFLVSFYNNEISEKSEIFDDQFSVERPDGSNFTLKIRSTKLEDSAMYFCASSAQGYTFGSGTRLTVV.

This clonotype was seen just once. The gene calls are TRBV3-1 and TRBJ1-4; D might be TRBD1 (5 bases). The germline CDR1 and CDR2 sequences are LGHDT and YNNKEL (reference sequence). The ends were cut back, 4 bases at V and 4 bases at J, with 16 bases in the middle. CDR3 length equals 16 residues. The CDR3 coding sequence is TGTGCCAGCAGCCGGGACCCCGGTATGATTAATGAAAAACTGTTTTTT. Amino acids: CASSRDPGMINEKLFF.

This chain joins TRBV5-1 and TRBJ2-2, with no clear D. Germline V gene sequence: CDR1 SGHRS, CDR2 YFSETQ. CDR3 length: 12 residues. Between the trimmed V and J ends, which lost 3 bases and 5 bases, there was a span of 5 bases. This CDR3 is CASSYETGELFF. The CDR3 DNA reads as TGCGCCAGCAGCTACGAAACCGGGGAGCTGTTTTTT.

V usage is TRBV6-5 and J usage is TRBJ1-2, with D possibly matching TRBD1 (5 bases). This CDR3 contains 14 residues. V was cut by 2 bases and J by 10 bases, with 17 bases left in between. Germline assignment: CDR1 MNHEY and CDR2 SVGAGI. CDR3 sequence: CASSYAGTPRDYTF. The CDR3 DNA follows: TGTGCCAGCAGTTACGCCGGGACGCCCAGAGACTACACCTTC.

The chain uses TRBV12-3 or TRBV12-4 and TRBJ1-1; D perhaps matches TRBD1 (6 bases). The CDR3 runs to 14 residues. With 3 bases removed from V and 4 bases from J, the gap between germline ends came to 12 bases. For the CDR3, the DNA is TGTGCCAGCAGTTTCCAGGGGTTAACCACTGAAGCTTTCTTT. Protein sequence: CASSFQGLTTEAFF.

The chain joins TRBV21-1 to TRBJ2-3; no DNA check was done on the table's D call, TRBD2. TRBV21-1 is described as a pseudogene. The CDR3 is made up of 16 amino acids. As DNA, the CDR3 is TGTGCCAGCAACTACAGTCTAGCGGGAGTAACAGATACGCAGTATTTT. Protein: CASNYSLAGVTDTQYF.

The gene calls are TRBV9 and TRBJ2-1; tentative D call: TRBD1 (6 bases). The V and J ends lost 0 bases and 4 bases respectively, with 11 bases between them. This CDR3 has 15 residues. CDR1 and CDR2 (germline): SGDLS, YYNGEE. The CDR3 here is CASSVGAGAYNEQFF. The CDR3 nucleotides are TGTGCCAGCAGCGTAGGGGCAGGGGCGTACAATGAGCAGTTCTTC.

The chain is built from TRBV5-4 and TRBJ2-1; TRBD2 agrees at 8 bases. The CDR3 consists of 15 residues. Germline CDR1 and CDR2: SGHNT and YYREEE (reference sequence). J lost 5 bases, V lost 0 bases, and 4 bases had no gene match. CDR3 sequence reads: CASSLGSGVNNEQFF. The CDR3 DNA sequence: TGTGCCAGCAGCTTGGGTAGCGGGGTAAACAATGAGCAGTTCTTC. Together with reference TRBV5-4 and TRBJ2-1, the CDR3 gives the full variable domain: ETGVTQSPTHLIKTRGQQVTLRCSSQSGHNTVSWYQQALGQGPQFIFQYYREEENGRGNFPPRFSGLQFPNYSSELNVNALELDDSALYLCASSLGSGVNNEQFFGPGTRLTVL.

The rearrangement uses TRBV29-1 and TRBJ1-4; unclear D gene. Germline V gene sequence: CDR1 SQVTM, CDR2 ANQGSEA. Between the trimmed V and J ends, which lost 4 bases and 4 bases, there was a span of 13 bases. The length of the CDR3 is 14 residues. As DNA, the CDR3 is TGCAGCGTTGTTAGATCAGGCTTTAATGAAAAACTGTTTTTT. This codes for CSVVRSGFNEKLFF.

CDR3 bases: TGTGCCAGCAGTTCAAGGACTAGCACAGATACGCAGTATTTT. This gives the protein CASSSRTSTDTQYF. The chain links TRBV28 to TRBJ2-3, with D tentatively TRBD2 (5 bases). The CDR3 is made up of 14 amino acids. Germline V gene sequence: CDR1 MDHEN, CDR2 SYDVKM. V was trimmed by 4 bases and J by 0 bases, leaving 8 bases between them.

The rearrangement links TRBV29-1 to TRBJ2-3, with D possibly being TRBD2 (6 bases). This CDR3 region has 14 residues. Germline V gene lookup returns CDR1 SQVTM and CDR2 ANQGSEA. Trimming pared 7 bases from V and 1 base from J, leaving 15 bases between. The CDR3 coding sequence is TGCAGCGCACGGTCGGGACTCCGCACAGATACGCAGTATTTT. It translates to CSARSGLRTDTQYF.

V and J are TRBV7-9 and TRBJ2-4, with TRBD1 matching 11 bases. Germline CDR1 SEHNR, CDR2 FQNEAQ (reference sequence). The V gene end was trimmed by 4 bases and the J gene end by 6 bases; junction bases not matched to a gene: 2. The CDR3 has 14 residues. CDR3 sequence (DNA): TGTGCCAGCAGCTGGGGACAGGGGGGAAACATTCAGTACTTC. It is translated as CASSWGQGGNIQYF.

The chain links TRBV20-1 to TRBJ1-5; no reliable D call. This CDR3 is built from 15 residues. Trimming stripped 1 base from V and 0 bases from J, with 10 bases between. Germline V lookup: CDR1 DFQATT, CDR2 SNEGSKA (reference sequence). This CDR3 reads CSARAGQNSNQPQHF. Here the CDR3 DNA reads TGCAGTGCTAGAGCGGGCCAAAATAGCAATCAGCCCCAGCATTTT.

As DNA, the CDR3 is TGTGCCAGCAGGGGTAGGGGCATGAACACTGAAGCTTTCTTT. Its protein product is CASRGRGMNTEAFF. The chain carries TRBV12-3 or TRBV12-4 and TRBJ1-1; TRBD1 is a possible D gene (5 bases). The CDR3 runs to 14 residues. Trimming removed 6 bases at V and 0 bases at J, with 11 bases between.